This T cell receptor (beta chain) was recovered during a study of regulatory and conventional T cells in RAG deficiency. On this clone itself: As yet, its antigen is unknown.

V was pared by 1 base and J by 0 bases, with 7 bases between. The CDR3 totals 16 residues. From germline, CDR1 is KGHSH and CDR2 LQKENI. The study's findings and limits: Omenn CD25-high CD127-low cells may be activated cells, not true Tregs. Shorter CDR3s in all patient subsets; >85% Treg-Tconv overlap in Omenn.

Conventional CD4+ T cells were sorted from blood as CD25-low CD127-high cells. Repertoires were generated with immunoSEQ multiplex PCR, while TCRdb's copy carries only in-frame clones and drops some. The sample yields about 12,000 clones, just under 95% seen once. These same data were also listed under a study on regulatory T cells. That paper adds: The primer mix had 52 TRBV and 13 TRBJ primers. In patients, unique TRB V-J pairs were restricted and V/J usage skewed, especially in Tregs.

The TCR originated in a human donor in good health. The rearrangement uses TRBV18 and TRBJ1-6; no definite D call. Sequencing was done on a sample of CD4+ effector T cells sorted from blood. The CDR3 nucleotides read TGTGCCAGCTCACCACTGGGTAGCTCCTATAATTCACCCCTCCACTTT. It translates to CASSPLGSSYNSPLHF.